This T cell receptor beta chain comes out of a study of control samples from healthy donors and cancer patients. The CDR3 runs 13 residues. As concerns this clone: One end of the junction varies from germline; a read error may be responsible.

Profiling relied on immunoSEQ multiplex PCR, and the TCRdb table lists in-frame clones only, not all of them. The sample shows nearly 200,000 clones, approximately 91% of them seen only once. The chain uses TRBV12-3 or TRBV12-4 and TRBJ2-7; the D is unclear. The TCR was taken from a man aged 25 to 45 in good health. The specimen was blood. Written as DNA, the CDR3 is TGTGCCAGCAGTTTCCGTCCGGGCCACGAGCAGTGCTTC. It is translated as CASSFRPGHEQCF.